The TCR beta chain described here comes from a study of blood T cell repertoires in COVID-19. TCRdb keeps only in-frame clones here, not all; method: immunoSEQ multiplex PCR. The sample carries 100,000 or so clones, about 80% recorded once. This clone has just a few counts. This CDR3 spans 11 amino acids. Germline V gene lookup returns CDR1 MNHEY and CDR2 SVGAGI. Trimming shortened V by 11 bases and J by 8 bases, and 15 bases separated the two germline ends. The sequencing sample was made of peripheral blood. The chain links TRBV6-5 to TRBJ1-1, with D hard to call. This TCR was recovered from a human donor in a cohort sampled during active COVID-19. The CDR3 region is CASYQNQEAFF. The CDR3 bases are TGTGCCTCTTATCAAAACCAGGAAGCTTTCTTT.